The 20 T cell receptor beta chains presented below share a single source sample, sequenced in a study of molecular identifiers for immune sequencing clone quantification. MiXCR, run by TCRdb on the PCR reads, gives a single entry per CDR3 protein. Of approximately 550,000 distinct CDR3 sequences in the sample, about 22% were seen once. Material for sequencing was naive CD8+ T cells from blood, with Jurkat cell RNA spiked in. Described subset: FACS-sorted CD8+CD4-CCR7+CD45RA+ naive T cells. All receptors come from a human donor in good health. Some libraries in this study had Jurkat cell RNA spiked in.

This clonotype has just one count. Since a much larger clone is just one base distant, this may be a read error. V and J are TRBV4-3 and TRBJ1-2; 8 nucleotides align to TRBD1. Germline V gives CDR1 LGHNA, CDR2 YSLEER. This CDR3 contains 12 residues. The DNA of the CDR3 is TGCGTCAGCAGCCTAGAGGACAGGGCCTACACCTTC. Translating gives CVSSLEDRAYTF.

Concerning this clonotype itself: A read error is possible here, since a much larger clone lies one base away. In this CDR3 the conserved last residue, phenylalanine or tryptophan, is missing, so a read error is likely. The V and J genes are TRBV19 and TRBJ2-3; 9 bases are shared with TRBD2. With V trimmed by 4 bases and J by 3 bases, 8 bases remained unmatched. The CDR3 has 16 amino acids. Germline V CDR1 and CDR2: LNHDA, SQIVND (reference sequence). CDR3 protein: CASSTVGLALTDTQYL. The CDR3 DNA is TGTGCCAGTAGTACCGTGGGACTAGCTTTGACAGATACGCAGTATCTT.

Of note for this clonotype: A single base separates this from a much larger clone, so it may be a read error. The genes are TRBV7-9 and TRBJ1-4, with D perhaps TRBD1 (5 bases). V was shortened by 2 bases and J by 8 bases, with 9 bases between the two germline ends. In germline, CDR1 is SEHNR, CDR2 FQNEAQ (reference sequence). This CDR3 is built from 13 residues. CDR3 residues: CASSLLGEEKLFF. As DNA, the CDR3 is TGTGCCAGCAGCTTATTGGGGGAAGAAAAACTGTTTTTT.

This clonotype was seen only once. A much larger clone sits a single nucleotide away, making a read error possible. This rearrangement joins TRBV7-2 to TRBJ2-3; D ambiguous. From germline, CDR1 is SGHTA and CDR2 FQGNSA. Trimming cost V 1 base and J 11 bases, with 13 bases left between them. The CDR3 length is 13 residues. CDR3 nucleotide sequence: TGTGCCAGCAGCTTAGGAGGACCGATTATGCAGTATTTT. It translates to CASSLGGPIMQYF.

This clonotype was seen ten or more times. The V gene is TRBV29-1, the J gene TRBJ2-7; D unresolved. With 4 bases removed from V and 7 bases from J, the gap between germline ends came to 8 bases. CDR3 length: 10 amino acids. CDR1 and CDR2 (germline): SQVTM, ANQGSEA. The CDR3 DNA reads as TGCAGCGTTGTTGTCGTGGAGCAGTACTTC. Translating it yields CSVVVVEQYF.

In its sample, this clonotype was seen a few times. Relative to the germline gene, one junction end is altered; a read error may explain this. The chain joins TRBV5-3 to TRBJ2-7; the D call may be TRBD1 or TRBD2 (5 bases each). TRBV5-3 belongs to the ORF category, with a function that is uncertain. The CDR3 runs to 14 residues. The CDR3 sequence is CASSLFGGSYEQYF. DNA for the CDR3: TGTGCCAGCAGCTTGTTTGGGGGTTCCTACGAGCAGTACTTC.

This clonotype occurred a few times. The genes are TRBV6-5 and TRBJ1-2, with 8 positions matching TRBD1. V lost 4 bases and J lost 5; bases outside the gene matches: 6. The CDR3 spans 14 residues. CDR1 is MNHEY and CDR2 is SVGAGI in the germline V gene. The CDR3 DNA reads as TGTGCCAGCAGTTTGCAAACAGGGGGGTATGGCTACACCTTC. It encodes CASSLQTGGYGYTF.

This clonotype occurred a few times. The chain joins TRBV30 to TRBJ1-2, with TRBD1 identical over 7 bases. The CDR3 sequence is 16 residues long. Germline lookup yields CDR1 GTSNPN and CDR2 SVGIG (reference sequence). Trimming took 2 bases from V and 3 from J; bases not matched to a gene: 12. The CDR3 here is CAWSSPGQTRDYGYTF. For the CDR3, the DNA is TGTGCCTGGAGTAGTCCGGGACAGACGAGAGACTATGGCTACACCTTC. The variable domain in full, with the rest retrieved from reference TRBV30 and TRBJ1-2, is SQTIHQWPATLVQPVGSPLSLECTVEGTSNPNLYWYRQAAGRGLQLLFYSVGIGQISSEVPQNLSASRPQDRQFILSSKKLLLSDSGFYLCAWSSPGQTRDYGYTFGSGTRLTVV.

The chain uses TRBV4-1 and TRBJ2-3; 16 bases are a match to TRBD2. Germline loops: CDR1 MGHRA, CDR2 YSYEKL. CDR3 length equals 16 residues. The ends lost 5 bases at V and 6 bases at J; junction bases unmatched: 5. This CDR3 reads CASSGTSGGAIDTQYF. CDR3 coding DNA: TGCGCCAGCAGCGGGACTAGCGGGGGGGCCATCGATACGCAGTATTTT.

A word on this clonotype: The conserved phenylalanine or tryptophan normally closing the CDR3 is absent here, so this likely arose from a read error. The chain employs TRBV19 and TRBJ1-6; possibly TRBD1 for D (5 bases). This CDR3 has 14 residues. V dropped 0 bases and J dropped 9 bases, with 9 bases sitting between them. The germline V gene has CDR1 LNHDA and CDR2 SQIVND (reference sequence). CDR3: CASSIDPRASPLHL. In nucleotides, the CDR3 is TGTGCCAGTAGTATAGATCCCAGGGCTTCACCCCTCCACCTT.

This clonotype was observed a few times. The chain is built from TRBV5-4 and TRBJ2-1; 12 bases match TRBD2. The CDR3 loop spans 16 amino acids. Germline V gene sequence: CDR1 SGHNT, CDR2 YYREEE (reference sequence). The J segment lost 9 bases and the V segment lost 2 bases, leaving 9 bases of the junction unmatched. CDR3 residues: CASSFRLAGVGGEQFF. CDR3 nucleotides: TGTGCCAGCAGCTTTCGACTAGCGGGGGTAGGAGGTGAGCAGTTCTTC.

This clonotype has a single count. This could be a read error, since a much larger clone is one nucleotide away. The J gene is TRBJ2-5, the V gene TRBV4-3, with D maybe TRBD2 (5 bases). Looked up from germline, CDR1 is LGHNA and CDR2 is YSLEER. The CDR3 extends over 14 amino acids. CDR3 region: CAGSQEDSDETQYF. The CDR3 nucleotides are TGCGCCGGCAGCCAAGAGGATAGCGACGAGACCCAGTACTTC.

V and J are TRBV27 and TRBJ2-1; TRBD2 aligns across 13 bases. The CDR3 runs to 16 residues. Germline lookup yields CDR1 MNHEY and CDR2 SMNVEV (reference sequence). With V trimmed by 5 bases and J by 7 bases, 8 bases remained unmatched. CDR3 sequence (DNA): TGTGCCAGCAGTACTATACTAGCGGGAGGGGTTAATGAGCAGTTCTTC. It is translated as CASSTILAGGVNEQFF.

This clonotype was seen repeatedly, ten times or more. The chain links TRBV10-2 to TRBJ2-5, with D unresolved. The CDR3 extends over 15 amino acids. CDR1 is WSHSY, CDR2 SAAADI, per germline. Trimming shortened V by 2 bases and J by 5 bases, and 15 bases separated the two germline ends. CDR3 sequence reads: CASSEPRMGYETQYF. The DNA of the CDR3 is TGCGCCAGCAGTGAGCCCCGGATGGGGTATGAGACCCAGTACTTC.

In regard to this clonotype: A much bigger clone sits one base away, suggesting this may be a read error. The J gene is TRBJ1-4, the V gene TRBV6-5; 8 nucleotides agree with TRBD1. With V trimmed by 5 bases and J by 7 bases, 6 bases remained unmatched. The CDR3 has 14 amino acids. Germline CDR1 and CDR2: MNHEY and SVGAGI. The CDR3 reads CASSGDRRREKLFF. The CDR3 DNA reads TGTGCCAGCAGTGGGGACAGGAGACGTGAAAAACTGTTTTTT.

The chain couples TRBV12-5 to TRBJ2-1; D unclear. V was shortened by 7 bases and J by 8 bases, with 9 bases between the two germline ends. The germline V gene encodes CDR1 LGHNT and CDR2 FRNRAP. There are 11 residues in the CDR3. The CDR3 DNA reads TGTGCTAGTGTACTTGTGGATGAGCAGTTCTTC. This gives the protein CASVLVDEQFF.

This clonotype was seen ten or more times. The V gene is TRBV13, the J gene TRBJ2-3, with 10 nucleotides matching TRBD2. CDR3 length: 16 residues. The J segment lost 6 bases and the V segment lost 0 bases, leaving 6 bases of the junction unmatched. CDR1 and CDR2 from the germline V gene are PRHDT and FYEKMQ (reference sequence). The CDR3 region is CASSLGLAGAADTQYF. CDR3 nucleotide sequence: TGTGCCAGCAGCTTAGGCCTAGCGGGGGCCGCCGATACGCAGTATTTT.

The chain recombines TRBV4-1 with TRBJ1-2; TRBD1 is a possible D gene (6 bases). V lost 0 bases and J lost 0, with 11 bases in between. The germline gives CDR1 MGHRA, CDR2 YSYEKL. The CDR3 contains 16 residues. The chain's CDR3 is CASSQDRPGANYGYTF. DNA for the CDR3: TGCGCCAGCAGCCAAGATCGCCCAGGGGCTAACTATGGCTACACCTTC.

This chain links TRBV5-6 with TRBJ1-1; no clear D gene. V gave up 0 bases and J gave up 3 bases, with 15 bases separating them. The CDR3 totals 16 residues. The germline V gene encodes CDR1 SGHDT and CDR2 YYEEEE. CDR3 residues: CASSLAQVGPDTEAFF. Written as DNA, the CDR3 is TGTGCCAGCAGCTTGGCCCAGGTAGGGCCTGACACTGAAGCTTTCTTT.

Turning to this clonotype: One base away lies a much larger clone, so this may be a sequencing read error. The chain links TRBV5-1 to TRBJ2-2, with 11 bases matching TRBD2. The germline gives CDR1 SGHRS, CDR2 YFSETQ. The CDR3 has 16 residues. CDR3: CASNLAGGLNTGGLFF. As DNA, the CDR3 is TGCGCCAGCAATCTAGCGGGAGGACTCAACACCGGGGGGCTGTTTTTT.